Listed below are T cell receptor beta chains from one sample, sequenced in a study of T cell repertoires in cytomegalovirus infection. TCRdb processed the reads anew with MiXCR; each CDR3 protein has one entry. This sample has about 450,000 distinct CDR3 sequences, with about 33% found just once. Sequences were obtained from PBMCs. The receptors stem from a human donor in good health (CMV status not recorded). Some clones in this sample may be carry-over from other donors' samples. The CDR3 runs from the conserved cysteine through the conserved F or W. Fields, in order: clone size, CDR3 length, V gene, J gene, D gene, CDR3 DNA, CDR3 protein. D genes are given only for firm matches. Expanded clones get a size class; other rows say once, few or many, or leave the size out.

-	16	TRBV7-8	TRBJ1-5	-	TGTGCCAGCAGCTTAAATCCCTGGGACCGAATTAAGTCCCAGCATTTT	CASSLNPWDRIKSQHF
-	15	TRBV29-1	TRBJ1-1	TRBD1	TGCAGCGTTCGACTTAGCCGGACAGGAGACACTGAAGCTTTCTTT	CSVRLSRTGDTEAFF
-	15	TRBV7-2	TRBJ2-7	-	TGTGCCAGCAGCCCACAGAGGGCTACTACTAGTGAGCAGTACTTC	CASSPQRATTSEQYF
few	15	TRBV7-9	TRBJ1-2	-	TGTGCCAGCAGCTTAGCGCGAAGGGGGTACTATGGCTACACCTTC	CASSLARRGYYGYTF
few	17	TRBV25-1	TRBJ1-6	-	TGTGCCAGCAGTGACCACACAGGGTTCCACTATAATTCACCCCTCCACTTT	CASSDHTGFHYNSPLHF
-	15	TRBV5-1	TRBJ1-1	-	TGCGCCAGCAGCTTGGTTCCGGGTTTGAACACTGAAGCTTTCTTT	CASSLVPGLNTEAFF
-	16	TRBV7-8	TRBJ2-7	-	TGTGCCAGCAGCTCCCGAGGCCGGGTCAGCTCCTACGAGCAGTACTTC	CASSSRGRVSSYEQYF
-	14	TRBV20-1	TRBJ1-4	-	TGCAGTGCTAGACCCGGACGAATTAATGAAAAACTGTTTTTT	CSARPGRINEKLFF
few	17	TRBV20-1	TRBJ2-3	TRBD2	TGCAGTGCGAGAGGGGGACTAGCGGGGGGGAGCACAGATACGCAGTATTTT	CSARGGLAGGSTDTQYF
few	15	TRBV7-2	TRBJ1-1	-	TGTGCCAGCAGCTTAATGGTCAGGGGGAACACTGAAGCTTTCTTT	CASSLMVRGNTEAFF
-	16	TRBV15	TRBJ1-1	-	TGTGCCACCAGCAGACCTTTGGCAGCTCCCAACACTGAAGCTTTCTTT	CATSRPLAAPNTEAFF
-	12	TRBV20-1	TRBJ1-5	-	TGCAGTGCTAAGGGACTGTATCAGCCCCAGCATTTT	CSAKGLYQPQHF
many	16	TRBV7-8	TRBJ1-2	-	TGTGCCAGCAGCCGAGACAGGATCCCAGCTAACTATGGCTACACCTTC	CASSRDRIPANYGYTF
-	15	TRBV6-5	TRBJ2-3	-	TGTGCCAGCAAGGTGGGGGCGTGGGGCACAGATACGCAGTATTTT	CASKVGAWGTDTQYF
many	15	TRBV7-9	TRBJ1-2	-	TGTGCCAGCAGCTCCCTCCAGGGCCCCTACGGTGGCTACACCTTC	CASSSLQGPYGGYTF
-	16	TRBV20-1	TRBJ2-3	-	TGCAGTGCTAGAGATAGAGGCCTCAGTAACCCAGATACGCAGTATTTT	CSARDRGLSNPDTQYF